The 13 T cell receptor beta chains below were found in one sample sequenced in a study of T-cell reconstitution after alpha-beta-depleted transplantation in children. A TCRbeta library incorporating unique molecular identifiers was prepared. Each CDR3 protein gets one entry after TCRdb re-called the PCR reads with MiXCR. The profile covers about 580,000 distinct CDR3 sequences, with roughly 24% appearing a single time and less than 15% taken by the ten largest. The sequencing used PBMCs, mostly from graft donor cells, collected 360 days after TCRalphabeta/CD19-depleted stem cell transplant. These receptor sequences come from a boy less than two years old who had a stem cell transplant for acute myeloid leukemia, so the T cells may come from the graft donor.

CDR3 nucleotides: TGCAGTGCTAGAGACGATAGACAGGATAGCACAGATACGCAGTATTTT. Its translation: CSARDDRQDSTDTQYF. V usage is TRBV20-1 and J usage is TRBJ2-3; TRBD1 is a possible D gene (6 bases). CDR1 is DFQATT, CDR2 SNEGSKA, per germline (reference sequence). V lost 0 bases to trimming and J lost 0 bases, with 13 bases between them. CDR3 length: 16 amino acids.

This clonotype was seen a few times. V and J are TRBV4-3 and TRBJ2-3, with D tentatively TRBD2 (5 bases). The V end lost 0 bases, the J end lost 2 bases, and 21 bases lay between the germline ends. This CDR3 is 19 amino acids long. CDR1 LGHNA and CDR2 YSLEER come from the germline V gene. CDR3 coding DNA: TGCGCCAGCAGCCAAGATGATTTCGGGCAAGAGGGTGACACAGATACGCAGTATTTT. It is translated as CASSQDDFGQEGDTDTQYF.

J is TRBJ2-7 and V is TRBV15; D is ambiguous. Germline loops: CDR1 LNHNV, CDR2 YYDKDF (reference sequence). This CDR3 comprises 14 residues. V gave up 6 bases and J gave up 6 bases, with 18 bases separating them. This CDR3 reads CATSWSRVTGEQYV. DNA of the CDR3: TGTGCCACCAGTTGGAGTAGGGTGACGGGCGAGCAGTACGTC.

On this clonotype itself: Likely a read error: the CDR3 ends without its conserved phenylalanine or tryptophan. The chain carries TRBV20-1 and TRBJ1-1; no clear D. CDR1 DFQATT and CDR2 SNEGSKA come from the germline V gene (reference sequence). The CDR3 has 14 residues. With 2 bases removed from V and 1 base from J, the gap between germline ends came to 11 bases. This CDR3 reads CSARKRASNTEAFV. CDR3 sequence (DNA): TGCAGTGCTAGAAAAAGGGCCTCGAACACTGAAGCTTTCGTT.

This clonotype appeared many times. The V call is TRBV29-1, the J call TRBJ1-1; D call uncertain. CDR3 length: 11 amino acids. Germline CDR1 SQVTM, CDR2 ANQGSEA. Trimming cost V 8 bases and J 10 bases, with 17 bases left between them. CDR3 sequence (DNA): TGCAGCACCCACGATCCTTCTGGAGCTTTCTTT. Translation: CSTHDPSGAFF.

This clonotype was seen a few times. The chain has TRBV11-2 and TRBJ2-7; 9 bases are a match to TRBD1. Germline V gene sequence: CDR1 SGHAT, CDR2 FQNNGV. The V and J ends lost 0 bases and 3 bases, in that order; junction bases with no gene match: 6. The CDR3 runs to 16 residues. The CDR3 DNA reads as TGTGCCAGCAGCTTAGATCTCGGGACAGGGAACTACGAGCAGTACTTC. It codes for CASSLDLGTGNYEQYF.

The CDR3 coding sequence is TGTGCCAGCAGTTATGTGACAGGGGAGGGCAATCAGCCCCAGCATTTT. Protein product: CASSYVTGEGNQPQHF. The chain links TRBV6-2 or TRBV6-3 to TRBJ1-5; TRBD1 agrees at 8 bases. Germline V gene data show CDR1 as MNHEY and CDR2 as SVGEGT. Germline trimming cut 3 bases from V and 2 bases from J; bases unmatched to any gene: 6. This CDR3 has 16 residues.

This clonotype was seen many times. The rearrangement joins TRBV28 to TRBJ2-7; TRBD1 agrees at 8 bases. With 6 bases clipped from V and 3 bases from J, the junction kept 4 bases outside the gene matches. The germline V gene has CDR1 MDHEN and CDR2 SYDVKM. This CDR3 has 13 amino acids. The CDR3 spells CASRGTGLYEQYV. DNA for the CDR3: TGTGCCAGCAGGGGGACAGGCCTCTACGAGCAGTACGTC.

This chain uses TRBV12-3 or TRBV12-4 with TRBJ2-5; a possible D gene is TRBD1 (6 bases). CDR3 length: 17 amino acids. Between the trimmed V and J ends, which lost 4 bases and 5 bases, there was a span of 23 bases. CDR3 nucleotides: TGTGCCAGCAGTTCCCTGGACGGGACAACGAGGTGGGAGACCCAGTACTTC. Encoded protein: CASSSLDGTTRWETQYF.

This clonotype was seen many times. V usage is TRBV20-1 and J usage is TRBJ2-1; 13 nucleotides line up with TRBD2. CDR1 is DFQATT, CDR2 SNEGSKA, per germline (reference sequence). The CDR3 spans 19 residues. V shed 3 bases and J 7 bases; nucleotides not matched to a gene: 18. The CDR3 loop is CSASPILAGGVKRGNEQFF. CDR3 bases: TGCAGTGCTAGCCCCATACTAGCGGGGGGGGTCAAGAGAGGGAATGAGCAGTTCTTC.

This chain joins TRBV9 and TRBJ2-5; D possibly corresponds to TRBD1 (5 bases). The germline gives CDR1 SGDLS, CDR2 YYNGEE. The germline V and J ends were trimmed by 3 bases and 5 bases, with 11 bases remaining between them. CDR3 length equals 13 residues. The CDR3 here is CASSERGGETQYF. The CDR3 bases are TGTGCCAGCAGCGAAAGGGGCGGCGAGACCCAGTACTTC.

The chain links TRBV6-2 or TRBV6-3 to TRBJ2-7; D is possibly TRBD1 or TRBD2 (5 bases each). Trimming shortened V by 4 bases and J by 5 bases, and 15 bases separated the two germline ends. There are 14 residues in the CDR3. The germline CDR1 and CDR2 sequences are MNHEY and SVGEGT. The CDR3 region is CASSFGASSHEQYF. The CDR3 DNA sequence: TGTGCCAGCAGTTTCGGGGCCAGCAGCCACGAGCAGTACTTC.

Concerning this clonotype itself: The junction departs from the called germline gene at one end, perhaps through a read error. The rearrangement joins TRBV3-1 to TRBJ2-2, with D maybe TRBD1 (6 bases). The CDR3 contains 17 residues. CDR1 and CDR2 from the germline V gene are LGHDT and YNNKEL (reference sequence). CDR3 region: CASCQVGGTGSTGELFF. Here the CDR3 DNA reads TGTGCCAGCTGCCAAGTCGGAGGCACAGGGAGCACCGGGGAGCTGTTTTTT.